This T cell receptor (beta chain) was observed in a study of cytomegalovirus exposure and HLA in healthy donors. Profiling relied on immunoSEQ multiplex PCR, and the TCRdb table lists in-frame clones only, not all of them. The sample records about 200,000 clones, about three quarters being singletons. Germline V lookup: CDR1 SGHTA, CDR2 FQGNSA. The CDR3 is 13 residues long. The J segment lost 5 bases and the V segment lost 4 bases, leaving 4 bases of the junction unmatched. In this sample, this clone turned up a few times. The receptor was isolated from a woman in her 30s in good health and CMV-seronegative. The chain employs TRBV7-2 and TRBJ2-7; 8 bases are a match to TRBD1. Sequencing was carried out using PBMCs. The CDR3 nucleotides are TGTGCCAGCAGCTCGGACAGGGTGGACGAGCAGTACTTC. It translates to CASSSDRVDEQYF.